This T cell receptor (beta chain) is from a study of T cell repertoires in cytomegalovirus infection. Study-wide results and limits: Ex vivo responses were dominated by HLA-C-restricted CMV-specific TCR beta clonotypes.

In germline, CDR1 is SGHVS, CDR2 FNYEAQ. V lost 4 bases and J 6 bases, leaving 13 bases between the germline ends. This CDR3 has 14 residues. TCRdb re-called the reads with MiXCR, one entry per CDR3 protein. The table records roughly 500,000 distinct CDR3 sequences, approximately 15% of them present only once. To note about this clonotype: Antigen specificity is unknown. It may be a read error: a sequence one base away is much more abundant. The CDR3 end shows no conserved phenylalanine or tryptophan, and so a read error is likely.

The source is a human donor in good health (CMV status not recorded). Some clones in this sample may be carry-over from other donors' samples. Sequenced material: CD8+ T cells from PBMCs. The chain uses TRBV7-6 and TRBJ2-1, with D tentatively TRBD1 (5 bases). The CDR3, as DNA: TGTGCCAGCAGCTCCACTCGTCAGGGCAATGAGCAGTTCTTA. It codes for CASSSTRQGNEQFL.